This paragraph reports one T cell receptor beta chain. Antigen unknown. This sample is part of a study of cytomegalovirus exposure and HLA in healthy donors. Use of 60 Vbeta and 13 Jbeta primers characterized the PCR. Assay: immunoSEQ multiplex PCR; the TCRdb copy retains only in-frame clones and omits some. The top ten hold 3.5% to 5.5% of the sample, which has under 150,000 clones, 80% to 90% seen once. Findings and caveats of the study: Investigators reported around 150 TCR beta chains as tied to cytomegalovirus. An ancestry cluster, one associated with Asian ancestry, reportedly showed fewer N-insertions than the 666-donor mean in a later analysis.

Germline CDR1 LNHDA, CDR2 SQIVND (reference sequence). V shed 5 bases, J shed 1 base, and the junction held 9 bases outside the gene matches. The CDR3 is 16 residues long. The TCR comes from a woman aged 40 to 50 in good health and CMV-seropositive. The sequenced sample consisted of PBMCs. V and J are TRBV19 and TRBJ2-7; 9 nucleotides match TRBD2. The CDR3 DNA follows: TGTGCCAGTAGTGAATCTCTAGCGGGGCAGTCCTACGAGCAGTACTTC. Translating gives CASSESLAGQSYEQYF.